This TCR beta chain came from a study of CD8 T cells in Susac syndrome. The CDR3 totals 13 residues. V gave up 8 bases and J gave up 0 bases, with 10 bases separating them. Germline V gene lookup returns CDR1 MDHEN and CDR2 SYDVKM. CD8+ and CD4+ T cells taken from blood had their TCR beta sequenced. The multiple sclerosis control group consisted of treatment-naive patients whose relapsing-remitting disease, which was either stable or active, fulfilled revised McDonald criteria. TEMRA cells were FACS-enriched, and CD8+ and CD4+ T cells were isolated negatively. Roughly 0.45 to 1 ug RNA was reverse transcribed with random hexamers. TCR beta CDR3 was amplified by immunoSEQ covering 54 Vbeta and 13 Jbeta. TCRdb redid the calling of the immunoSEQ multiplex PCR reads with MiXCR, one entry per CDR3 protein. Of under 150,000 distinct CDR3 sequences in the sample, around 94% are singletons; the top ten hold 0.1% to 0.15%.

The receptor comes from a human donor with multiple sclerosis. The specimen was CD4+ T cells from PBMCs. The chain couples TRBV28 to TRBJ1-1, with D perhaps TRBD1 (6 bases). In DNA form, the CDR3 reads TGTGCCAGCGCAGGACAGCTGAACACTGAAGCTTTCTTT. Protein product: CASAGQLNTEAFF.